This is a list of T cell receptor beta chains from one sample in a study of T cell responses to AZD1222 COVID-19 vaccine. Clones were read by immunoSEQ multiplex PCR, and TCRdb kept only the in-frame ones, dropping some. This table holds under 70,000 clones, about 80% found once. The specimen comprised peripheral blood, sampled 28 days after the second AZD1222 dose. Receptors originate from an adult who received the AZD1222 COVID-19 vaccine. CDR3s include the opening cysteine and the closing phenylalanine or tryptophan. A D gene is named only where the DNA matches it firmly. Some rows have no size entry. The others give once, few or many, or a class for an expanded clone.

size: few; J: TRBJ2-2; D: NA; V: TRBV2; DNA: TGTGCCTCAGCTGACAGCCTCCGCACCGGGGAGCTGTTTTTT; CDR3: CASADSLRTGELFF
size: NA; J: TRBJ2-7; D: TRBD1; V: TRBV6-9; DNA: TGTGCCAGCAGTTATTGGGCCCCCGGGACAGGAAGCTCCTACGAGCAGTACTTC; CDR3: CASSYWAPGTGSSYEQYF
size: NA; J: TRBJ2-2; D: NA; V: TRBV2; DNA: TGTGCCAGCAGCGGGGTGAGGAACACCGGGGAGCTGTTTTTT; CDR3: CASSGVRNTGELFF
size: few; J: TRBJ2-1; D: NA; V: TRBV4-1; DNA: TGCGCCAGCAGCCACGTTAATCTCGGGCAGTTCTTC; CDR3: CASSHVNLGQFF
size: NA; J: TRBJ2-5; D: NA; V: TRBV5-6; DNA: TGTGCCAGCAGCTTGGGGCGAGAGACCCAGTACTTC; CDR3: CASSLGRETQYF
size: NA; J: TRBJ1-5; D: NA; V: TRBV30; DNA: TGTGCCTGGAGCCCATCCGGGACAAGCAATCAGCCCCAGCATTTT; CDR3: CAWSPSGTSNQPQHF
size: NA; J: TRBJ1-5; D: NA; V: TRBV19; DNA: TGTGCCAGTAGTATAGCCTCAGGGGACAATCAGCCCCAGCATTTT; CDR3: CASSIASGDNQPQHF
size: NA; J: TRBJ1-1; D: NA; V: TRBV10-3; DNA: TGTGCCATCAGTGATGAGGGGCGCGGGGCCACTGAAGCTTTCTTT; CDR3: CAISDEGRGATEAFF
size: NA; J: TRBJ2-3; D: TRBD2; V: TRBV5-5; DNA: TGTGCCAGCAGCTTAGCGGGAGGCTTCAGCACAGATACGCAGTATTTT; CDR3: CASSLAGGFSTDTQYF
size: once; J: TRBJ2-2; D: NA; V: TRBV9; DNA: TGTGCCAGCAGCGTAGCCCAGAGAGGGTTCAACACCGGGGAGCTGTTTTTT; CDR3: CASSVAQRGFNTGELFF
size: few; J: TRBJ2-7; D: TRBD2; V: TRBV6-5; DNA: TGTGCCAGCAGCGCACTAGCGGCCAACTACGAGCAGTACTTC; CDR3: CASSALAANYEQYF
size: NA; J: TRBJ2-5; D: TRBD2; V: TRBV29-1; DNA: TGCAGCGTTGAAGATCGAGCGGGAGGGATGGAGACCCAGTACTTC; CDR3: CSVEDRAGGMETQYF
size: NA; J: TRBJ2-1; D: TRBD2; V: TRBV2; DNA: TGTGCCAGCAGTCCGGGGGGAAAAAACAATGAGCAGTTCTTC; CDR3: CASSPGGKNNEQFF
size: NA; J: TRBJ2-1; D: NA; V: TRBV12-3/TRBV12-4; DNA: TGTGCCAGCACCTCAGGGGGGGTAGCGTTCTTC; CDR3: CASTSGGVAFF
size: NA; J: TRBJ2-1; D: TRBD2; V: TRBV2; DNA: TGTGCCAGCAGTGCCCTGCCGGCTAGCGGGGCCTACAATGAGCAGTTCTTC; CDR3: CASSALPASGAYNEQFF
size: NA; J: TRBJ2-1; D: NA; V: TRBV7-9; DNA: TGTGCCAGCAGCCCAGGAGATTCCCAGGGACTTATTGTCCACAATGAGCAGTTCTTC; CDR3: CASSPGDSQGLIVHNEQFF
size: NA; J: TRBJ1-2; D: TRBD1; V: TRBV10-3; DNA: TGTGCCATCAGTGCGGAGACAGGGAACTATGGCTACACCTTC; CDR3: CAISAETGNYGYTF
size: once; J: TRBJ1-2; D: NA; V: TRBV5-1; DNA: TGCGCCAGCAGCTTGGGGGGGAGCAGCGGCTACACCTTC; CDR3: CASSLGGSSGYTF
size: NA; J: TRBJ1-1; D: NA; V: TRBV18; DNA: TGTGCCAGCTCACCTACGGACAGTAGGACTGAAGCTTTCTTT; CDR3: CASSPTDSRTEAFF
size: few; J: TRBJ1-1; D: TRBD1; V: TRBV18; DNA: TGTGCCAGCTCAGGGGACAGAGAGACTGAAGCTTTCTTT; CDR3: CASSGDRETEAFF
size: few; J: TRBJ2-5; D: NA; V: TRBV2; DNA: TGTGCCAGCAGTGAAGCGCGGGGGCCCCAAGAGACCCAGTACTTC; CDR3: CASSEARGPQETQYF
size: NA; J: TRBJ2-1; D: TRBD2; V: TRBV7-3; DNA: TGTGCCAGCAGCACCGGGACTAGCGGGAGTGGAAATGAGCAGTTCTTC; CDR3: CASSTGTSGSGNEQFF
size: NA; J: TRBJ2-2; D: TRBD2; V: TRBV5-1; DNA: TGCGCCAGCAGCCCGTGGACTAGCGGGTCCTATCCGGGTACCGGGGAGCTGTTTTTT; CDR3: CASSPWTSGSYPGTGELFF
size: NA; J: TRBJ2-7; D: NA; V: TRBV21-1; DNA: TGTGCCAGCAGCAAAAGTCCCCCAGGGGGTCACCCCTACGAGCAGTACTTC; CDR3: CASSKSPPGGHPYEQYF
size: NA; J: TRBJ2-3; D: TRBD1; V: TRBV27; DNA: TGTGCCAGCAGTTTAACGTGGGGAGGGACAGGGCCCACAGATACGCAGTATTTT; CDR3: CASSLTWGGTGPTDTQYF
size: NA; J: TRBJ2-5; D: NA; V: TRBV7-9; DNA: TGTGCCAGCAGCTTAATCGGGGTCGAGACCCAGTACTTC; CDR3: CASSLIGVETQYF
size: NA; J: TRBJ2-1; D: NA; V: TRBV10-3; DNA: TGTGCCACCGGGGGTGCGGGGAACTCCTACAATGAGCAGTTCTTC; CDR3: CATGGAGNSYNEQFF
size: NA; J: TRBJ2-3; D: NA; V: TRBV18; DNA: TGTGCCAGCTCACTGGTCTCCGATACGCAGTATTTT; CDR3: CASSLVSDTQYF
size: NA; J: TRBJ1-5; D: NA; V: TRBV18; DNA: TGTGCCAGCTCAACTATGCGGGACACCAATCAGCCCCAGCATTTT; CDR3: CASSTMRDTNQPQHF
size: NA; J: TRBJ1-1; D: NA; V: TRBV6-5; DNA: TGTGCCAGCAGTTACTCGACGGGCGGTAGTGAAGCTTTCTTT; CDR3: CASSYSTGGSEAFF
size: NA; J: TRBJ2-3; D: NA; V: TRBV7-9; DNA: TGTGCCAGCAGCTTAGGAGACGGTAGCACAGATACGCAGTATTTT; CDR3: CASSLGDGSTDTQYF
size: NA; J: TRBJ2-5; D: TRBD1; V: TRBV19; DNA: TGTGCCAGTAGTATAGACAGCGGGACAGGGGGTAAGACCCAGTACTTC; CDR3: CASSIDSGTGGKTQYF
size: NA; J: TRBJ2-4; D: NA; V: TRBV7-2; DNA: TGTGCCAGCAGCCCGCGACAGGCGGCCAAAAACATTCAGTACTTC; CDR3: CASSPRQAAKNIQYF
size: NA; J: TRBJ1-5; D: NA; V: TRBV19; DNA: TGTGCCAGTAGTGCCGCCCCTGGCCAGCCCCAGCATTTT; CDR3: CASSAAPGQPQHF
size: NA; J: TRBJ2-1; D: TRBD2; V: TRBV29-1; DNA: TGCAGCGTTCGCGGGACTACCTTAGGGTACAATGAGCAGTTCTTC; CDR3: CSVRGTTLGYNEQFF
size: NA; J: TRBJ2-7; D: NA; V: TRBV6-5; DNA: TGTGCCAGCAGTTACTCGTGGGGCGCAGACTACGAGCAGTACTTC; CDR3: CASSYSWGADYEQYF
size: NA; J: TRBJ2-7; D: TRBD2; V: TRBV6-5; DNA: TGTGCCAGCAGTCCCGGGAGGTCCGAGCAGTACTTC; CDR3: CASSPGRSEQYF
size: NA; J: TRBJ1-3; D: NA; V: TRBV7-6; DNA: TGTGCCAGCAGCGTGGGTGCAGCCTCTGGAAACACCATATATTTT; CDR3: CASSVGAASGNTIYF
size: once; J: TRBJ2-3; D: NA; V: TRBV11-2; DNA: TGTGCCAGCAGCTTGTCATGGGGTACGCAGTATTTT; CDR3: CASSLSWGTQYF
size: NA; J: TRBJ1-5; D: NA; V: TRBV3-1/TRBV3-2; DNA: TGTGCCAGCAGCCAAGATCTGCGACGGCCCCAGCATTTT; CDR3: CASSQDLRRPQHF
size: NA; J: TRBJ1-2; D: NA; V: TRBV15; DNA: TGTGCCACCAGCACGGAGGACGGGCAGATTGATGGCTACACCTTC; CDR3: CATSTEDGQIDGYTF
size: few; J: TRBJ1-4; D: NA; V: TRBV30; DNA: TGTGCCTGGAGCCCAGGAAGGGGGGAAAAACTGTTTTTT; CDR3: CAWSPGRGEKLFF
size: NA; J: TRBJ1-1; D: TRBD1; V: TRBV5-1; DNA: TGCGCCAGCAGCTCGACAGGGTTCACTGAAGCTTTCTTT; CDR3: CASSSTGFTEAFF
size: NA; J: TRBJ1-5; D: NA; V: TRBV11-2; DNA: TGTGCCAGCAGCCTTCAGGTGGGGGGCAATCAGCCCCAGCATTTT; CDR3: CASSLQVGGNQPQHF
size: NA; J: TRBJ2-5; D: TRBD1; V: TRBV6-5; DNA: TGTGCCAGCAGTTTCCGACAGGGGGGGGAGACCCAGTACTTC; CDR3: CASSFRQGGETQYF
size: NA; J: TRBJ1-2; D: NA; V: TRBV13; DNA: TGTGCCAGCAGCTTATCAGTACAGTGGGGGAACTATGGCTACACCTTC; CDR3: CASSLSVQWGNYGYTF
size: NA; J: TRBJ2-7; D: TRBD2; V: TRBV7-6; DNA: TGTGCCAGCAGCTTAGGGGCTAGCGGGACAGCTTCCTACGAGCAGTACTTC; CDR3: CASSLGASGTASYEQYF
size: NA; J: TRBJ2-1; D: NA; V: TRBV28; DNA: TGTGCCAGCAGTTTAGGGGGGCAGGACTACAATGAGCAGTTCTTC; CDR3: CASSLGGQDYNEQFF
size: NA; J: TRBJ2-2; D: NA; V: TRBV11-3; DNA: TGTGCCAGCAGCTCCGTCGACACCGGGGAGCTGTTTTTT; CDR3: CASSSVDTGELFF
size: once; J: TRBJ1-2; D: TRBD1; V: TRBV3-1/TRBV3-2; DNA: TGTGCCAGCAGCCACGCTTCGGGACAGGGGGCCGGTGGCTACACCTTC; CDR3: CASSHASGQGAGGYTF
size: NA; J: TRBJ2-3; D: NA; V: TRBV14; DNA: TGTGCCAGCAGCCAAGTTTTTAAGACAGTAACAGATACGCAGTATTTT; CDR3: CASSQVFKTVTDTQYF
size: NA; J: TRBJ2-5; D: TRBD2; V: TRBV6-6; DNA: TGTGCCAGCACCGAAGCGGGGGGGCCGGAGACCCAGTACTTC; CDR3: CASTEAGGPETQYF
size: NA; J: TRBJ1-1; D: NA; V: TRBV5-1; DNA: TGCGCCAGCAGCGACCGTCAGGGGCGGACTGAAGCTTTCTTT; CDR3: CASSDRQGRTEAFF
size: NA; J: TRBJ1-5; D: NA; V: TRBV28; DNA: TGTGCCAGCAGTTTAAGTGGCAATCAGCCCCAGCATTTT; CDR3: CASSLSGNQPQHF
size: NA; J: TRBJ1-1; D: NA; V: TRBV24-1; DNA: TGTGCCACCAGGGTGGACGGGAACACTGAAGCTTTCTTT; CDR3: CATRVDGNTEAFF